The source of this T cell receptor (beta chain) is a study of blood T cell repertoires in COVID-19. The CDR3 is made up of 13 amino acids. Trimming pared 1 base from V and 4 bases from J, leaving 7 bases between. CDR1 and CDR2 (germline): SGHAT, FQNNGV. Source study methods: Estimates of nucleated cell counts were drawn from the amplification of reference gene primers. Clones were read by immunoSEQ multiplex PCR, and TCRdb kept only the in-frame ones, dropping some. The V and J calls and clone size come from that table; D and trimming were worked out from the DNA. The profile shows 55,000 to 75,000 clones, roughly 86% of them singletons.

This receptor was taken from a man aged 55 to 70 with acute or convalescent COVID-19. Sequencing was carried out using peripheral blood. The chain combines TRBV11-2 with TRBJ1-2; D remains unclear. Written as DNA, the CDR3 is TGTGCCAGCAGCTTAGCAGGTTTCTATGGCTACACCTTC. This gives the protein CASSLAGFYGYTF.